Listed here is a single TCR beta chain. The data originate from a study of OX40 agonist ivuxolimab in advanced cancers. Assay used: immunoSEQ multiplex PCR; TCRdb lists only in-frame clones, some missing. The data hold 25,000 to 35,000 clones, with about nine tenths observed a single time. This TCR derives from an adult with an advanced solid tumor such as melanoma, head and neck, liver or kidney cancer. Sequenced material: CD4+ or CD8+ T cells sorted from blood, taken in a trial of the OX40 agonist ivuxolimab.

The CDR3 protein is CASSLWTGTDTQYF. The CDR3 DNA reads TGTGCCAGTAGTCTATGGACAGGGACGGATACGCAGTATTTT. J is TRBJ2-3 and V is TRBV19, with TRBD1 matching over 8 bases. Germline trimming cut 5 bases from V and 6 bases from J; bases unmatched to any gene: 7. CDR1 LNHDA and CDR2 SQIVND come from the germline V gene (reference sequence). The CDR3 spans 14 residues.